This TCR beta chain came from a study of T cells in Graves' hyperthyroidism and ophthalmopathy. General study findings and limits: A 13 V-J signature model discriminated ophthalmopathy versus stable hyperthyroidism.

Concerning this clonotype: Its antigen is not known.

Amplified regions were TCR beta CDR3 sequences from RNA transcripts. The primer set for the first-round RT-PCR of the TCR CDR3 was HTBI. TCRdb re-called the multiplex PCR reads with MiXCR, one entry per CDR3 protein. The sample records around 700,000 distinct CDR3 sequences, under 20% being singletons. CDR3 size: 15 residues. V lost 7 bases to trimming and J lost 2 bases; unmatched junction nucleotides: 7. The germline V gene has CDR1 MNHNS and CDR2 SASEGT. Uncontrolled infection, other autoimmune disease, pregnancy or lactation barred patients from enrollment. Fresh peripheral blood, about 9.6 ml, yielded the PBMCs.

Sequencing input: blood. The receptor was derived from a woman in her forties or fifties with Graves' hyperthyroidism that later progressed to Graves' ophthalmopathy. This rearrangement joins TRBV6-1 to TRBJ2-3; 9 bases agree with TRBD2. In DNA, the CDR3 is TGTGCCAGCATATCTCTAGCGGGGTCCACAGATACGCAGTATTTT. Amino acids: CASISLAGSTDTQYF.